This T cell receptor beta chain was identified in a study of shared clonotypes between healthy human individuals. Method: immunoSEQ multiplex PCR; TCRdb's copy keeps in-frame clones and lacks some. The sample shows 550,000 to 700,000 clones, around 73% of them seen only once. With 6 bases clipped from V and 0 bases from J, the junction kept 4 bases outside the gene matches. The germline CDR1 and CDR2 sequences are LNHDA and SQIVND (reference sequence). This CDR3 comprises 15 residues. This TCR derives from a woman in her twenties or thirties in good health. Material: memory CD4+ T cells sorted from blood. Subset here: CD45RA-negative fraction. The V call is TRBV19, the J call TRBJ1-5; 8 nucleotides line up with TRBD1. The chain's CDR3 is CASRMDRDSNQPQHF. DNA for the CDR3: TGTGCCAGTAGAATGGACAGGGATAGCAATCAGCCCCAGCATTTT.